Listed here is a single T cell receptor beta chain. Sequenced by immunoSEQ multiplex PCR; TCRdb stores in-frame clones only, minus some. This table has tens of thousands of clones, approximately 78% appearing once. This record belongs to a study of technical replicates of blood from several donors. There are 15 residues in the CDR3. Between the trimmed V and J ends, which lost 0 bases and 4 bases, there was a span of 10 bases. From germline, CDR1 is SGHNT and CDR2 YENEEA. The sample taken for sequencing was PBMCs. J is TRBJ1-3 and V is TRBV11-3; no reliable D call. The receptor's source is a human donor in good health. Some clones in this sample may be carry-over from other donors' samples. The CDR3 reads CASSLEAITGNTIYF. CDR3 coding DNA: TGTGCCAGCAGCTTAGAAGCGATTACGGGAAACACCATATATTTT. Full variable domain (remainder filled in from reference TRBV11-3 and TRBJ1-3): EAGVVQSPRYKIIEKKQPVAFWCNPISGHNTLYWYLQNLGQGPELLIRYENEEAVDDSQLPKDRFSAERLKGVDSTLKIQPAELGDSAVYLCASSLEAITGNTIYFGEGSWLTVV.